The clone carrying this T cell receptor (beta chain) has at least ten counts. No antigen is known for it. There are 13 residues in the CDR3. Germline CDR1 SGHTA, CDR2 FQGNSA. V shed 3 bases and J shed 3 bases, with 9 bases lying between them. These data come from a study of T cell repertoires in cytomegalovirus infection. About the study: An indication of both CMV infection and matching HLA type came from public TCR beta signatures. The study's findings and limits: Cumulative public TCR beta family frequency identified CMV carriers with the relevant HLA. Across the ex vivo response, the dominant clonotypes were HLA-C-restricted CMV-specific TCR beta clonotypes.

TCRdb called the reads again in MiXCR, with one record for every CDR3 protein. The sample holds over 90,000 distinct CDR3 sequences, 16% seen once. This sequence was found in a human donor in good health (CMV status not recorded). Some clones in this sample may be carry-over from other donors' samples. J is TRBJ2-7 and V is TRBV7-2, with D possibly matching TRBD1 (6 bases). Sequenced material: PBMCs. CDR3 protein: CASSFDRNYEQYF. The CDR3 DNA is TGTGCCAGCAGCTTTGACAGGAACTACGAGCAGTACTTC.